The 11 T cell receptor beta chains reported below all come from one sample, sequenced in a study of T cell repertoires in cytomegalovirus infection. No antigen has been assigned to these receptors. TCRdb redid the calling of the reads with MiXCR, one entry per CDR3 protein. The sample lists around 360,000 distinct CDR3 sequences; about 35% were seen once. Sequencing used cultured PBMCs, obtained from culture after CMV antigen stimulation. All receptors come from a human donor in good health (CMV status not recorded). Some clones in this sample may be carry-over from other donors' samples.

There are many counts of this clonotype. The chain carries TRBV7-9 and TRBJ2-5; TRBD1 matches at 9 bases. Trimming cost V 4 bases and J 4 bases; bases outside gene matches: 7. The CDR3 length is 15 residues. Germline CDR1 reads SEHNR; CDR2 reads FQNEAQ (reference sequence). As DNA, the CDR3 is TGTGCCAGCAGCTCGAACAGGGGGCGCGGAGAGACCCAGTACTTC. It encodes CASSSNRGRGETQYF.

This clonotype was detected only a few times. CDR3 DNA sequence: TGTGCCAGTAGTCATCTCCAAGTTAGCAATCAGCCCCAGCATTTT. It is translated as CASSHLQVSNQPQHF. The V gene is TRBV19, the J gene TRBJ1-5; no clear D. Per the germline V gene, CDR1 is LNHDA and CDR2 is SQIVND (reference sequence). The CDR3 is 15 amino acids. Trimming removed 5 bases from V and 0 bases from J, with 11 bases in between.

The CDR3 sequence is CASSPGTSGNNEQFF. DNA of the CDR3: TGTGCCAGCAGCCCCGGGACTAGCGGGAACAATGAGCAGTTCTTC. V and J are TRBV6-1 and TRBJ2-1, with TRBD2 matching over 13 bases. J lost 5 bases, V lost 6 bases, and 4 bases had no gene match. CDR3 length equals 15 residues. Per germline, CDR1 MNHNS and CDR2 SASEGT.

This clonotype was seen more than once but under ten times. This chain connects TRBV5-4 to TRBJ2-3; 11 nucleotides match TRBD1. With 4 bases clipped from V and 3 bases from J, the junction kept 4 bases outside the gene matches. CDR3 length equals 15 residues. Germline values: CDR1 SGHNT, CDR2 YYREEE (reference sequence). CDR3 in DNA: TGTGCCAGCAGCCGCGGGACAGGGGGAACAGATACGCAGTATTTT. Translated, it gives CASSRGTGGTDTQYF.

The gene calls are TRBV20-1 and TRBJ2-1; TRBD1 aligns across 7 bases. CDR3 length: 14 residues. The germline V gene encodes CDR1 DFQATT and CDR2 SNEGSKA (reference sequence). J gave up 6 bases and V 5 bases, and 10 bases lay outside the gene matches. The CDR3: CSALTGPVGNEQFF. CDR3 DNA: TGCAGTGCTTTGACAGGGCCGGTAGGCAATGAGCAGTTCTTC.

This clonotype has only one observation. This chain links TRBV10-3 with TRBJ1-5; D remains ambiguous. CDR3 size: 15 residues. Germline values: CDR1 ENHRY, CDR2 SYGVKD. Trimming took 2 bases from V and 0 from J, leaving 8 bases between them. The CDR3 DNA follows: TGTGCCATCAGTGAGGGGTTTAATAGCAATCAGCCCCAGCATTTT. It specifies CAISEGFNSNQPQHF.

The CDR3, as DNA: TGTGCCAGCAGGTTTTATCCAGCGGAGGCATATGGCTACACCTTC. This sequence encodes CASRFYPAEAYGYTF. The chain is built from TRBV6-1 and TRBJ1-2; D gene ambiguous. Germline V gives CDR1 MNHNS, CDR2 SASEGT. The CDR3 sequence is 15 residues long. Trimming removed 6 bases at V and 5 bases at J, with 19 bases between.

This sequence joins TRBV11-3 and TRBJ1-4; D ambiguous. The CDR3 is 14 residues long. Trimming pared 10 bases from V and 5 bases from J, leaving 17 bases between. CDR1 is SGHNT and CDR2 is YENEEA in the germline V gene. CDR3 loop: CATPSTPENEKLFF. As DNA, the CDR3 is TGTGCCACCCCCTCGACCCCGGAGAATGAAAAACTGTTTTTT.

V usage is TRBV20-1 and J usage is TRBJ2-1; 8 positions agree with TRBD2. The CDR3 covers 13 residues. V shed 5 bases and J 6 bases; nucleotides not matched to a gene: 6. Germline lookup yields CDR1 DFQATT and CDR2 SNEGSKA (reference sequence). The CDR3 sequence is CSASREGGNEQFF. CDR3 sequence (DNA): TGCAGTGCTTCCCGGGAGGGGGGCAATGAGCAGTTCTTC.

The chain combines TRBV24-1 with TRBJ2-1; D is perhaps TRBD1 (5 bases). Germline V lookup: CDR1 KGHDR, CDR2 SFDVKD. V was clipped by 4 bases and J by 12 bases, with 15 bases between them. The CDR3 length is 13 residues. The CDR3 region is CATSELQGRVQFF. The CDR3 DNA reads TGTGCCACCAGTGAGCTCCAGGGAAGGGTGCAGTTCTTC.

V gene TRBV7-8 combines with J gene TRBJ1-5, with D possibly TRBD1 on 5 matching bases. Deletions cut 1 base from V and 4 bases from J, with 14 bases between. The CDR3 runs to 16 residues. Germline assignment: CDR1 SGHVS and CDR2 FQNEAQ. The CDR3 DNA follows: TGTGCCAGCAGCTTAGGAGTTCAGGGCGGGAATCAGCCCCAGCATTTT. It specifies CASSLGVQGGNQPQHF.